The 5 T cell receptor beta chains in this list originate from one sample, sequenced in a study of OX40 agonist ivuxolimab in advanced cancers. The method was immunoSEQ multiplex PCR; TCRdb's version includes in-frame clones alone and lacks a portion of them. Here the sample spans about 67,000 clones, approximately 82% being singletons. The sequences come from CD4+ or CD8+ T cells sorted from blood, collected in a trial of the OX40 agonist ivuxolimab. These receptors came from an adult with an advanced solid tumor such as melanoma, head and neck, liver or kidney cancer.

The CDR3 is CASSSWTGTLSNQPQHF. In DNA form, the CDR3 reads TGTGCCAGCAGCTCCTGGACAGGGACTTTGAGCAATCAGCCCCAGCATTTT. This sequence joins TRBV5-6 and TRBJ1-5, with 8 bases matching TRBD1. Losses at the gene ends were 3 bases for V and 1 base for J; bases not matched to a gene: 9. Germline V gives CDR1 SGHDT, CDR2 YYEEEE. The CDR3 runs 17 residues.

The gene calls are TRBV6-1 and TRBJ1-1; D ambiguous. CDR3 length: 14 residues. The germline V gene has CDR1 MNHNS and CDR2 SASEGT. Trimming pared 1 base from V and 3 bases from J, leaving 9 bases between. The CDR3 nucleotides are TGTGCCAGCAGTGAAGGGAGGGTGTACACTGAAGCTTTCTTT. It specifies CASSEGRVYTEAFF.

The chain combines TRBV10-3 with TRBJ2-5; D remains unclear. Germline loops: CDR1 ENHRY, CDR2 SYGVKD. CDR3 length: 12 residues. V lost 0 bases to trimming and J lost 5 bases, with 4 bases between them. This CDR3 is CAISESEETQYF. For the CDR3, the DNA is TGTGCCATCAGTGAGTCTGAGGAGACCCAGTACTTC.

Here the CDR3 reads CASSTDRDTEAFF. The CDR3 DNA reads TGTGCCAGTAGTACCGACAGGGACACTGAAGCTTTCTTT. The chain links TRBV19 to TRBJ1-1; 7 bases agree with TRBD1. Germline CDR1 LNHDA, CDR2 SQIVND (reference sequence). The CDR3 consists of 13 residues. J lost 3 bases, V lost 4 bases, and 2 bases had no gene match.

The chain is built from TRBV29-1 and TRBJ2-3; a possible D gene is TRBD1 (5 bases). V was trimmed by 7 bases and J by 4 bases, leaving 24 bases between them. In germline, CDR1 is SQVTM, CDR2 ANQGSEA. The CDR3 has 16 residues. The CDR3 bases are TGCAGCGCCGCCCCTCGACAGTCTCCCCGGGCAGATACGCAGTATTTT. Amino acids: CSAAPRQSPRADTQYF.